This T cell receptor (beta chain) was captured in a study of T cells in Graves' hyperthyroidism and ophthalmopathy. What was amplified from RNA transcripts were TCR beta CDR3 regions. With the HTBI primer set, the TCR CDR3 went through a first round of RT-PCR. TCRdb analysed the multiplex PCR reads with MiXCR anew, one entry per CDR3 protein. This sample has hundreds of thousands of distinct CDR3 sequences, with less than 25% found just once. Pregnant or lactating patients were excluded, as were those with uncontrolled infection or other autoimmune disease. In making diagnoses, clinical symptoms, serum thyroxine and TRAb, thyroid ultrasound and orbital computed tomography were all used. The study, taken as a whole, reports: Through a model of 13 V-J features, ophthalmopathy was separated from stable hyperthyroidism. Appearing also in blood were most of the thyroid clonotypes expanded above 0.001.

On this clonotype: Its cognate antigen is unknown.

This CDR3 has 14 amino acids. Trimming removed 0 bases from V and 3 bases from J, with 11 bases in between. Germline-derived CDR1 and CDR2 are SQVTM and ANQGSEA. The origin of this receptor is a man under 40 with Graves' ophthalmopathy. Sequences were obtained from blood. The chain is built from TRBV29-1 and TRBJ1-1; tentatively, D is TRBD1 (6 bases). Here the CDR3 DNA reads TGCAGCGTTGAAGAGCCGAGGGGGTACACTGAAGCTTTCTTT. It yields the protein CSVEEPRGYTEAFF.